This TCR beta chain is drawn from a study of long-term antiretroviral therapy in people with HIV. The ends were cut back, 1 base at V and 4 bases at J, with 11 bases in the middle. Germline V lookup: CDR1 SGHRS, CDR2 YFSETQ. The CDR3 has 15 amino acids. Survey-level resolution applied to immunoSEQ assay v3.0. Sequencing efforts were directed toward about 40,000-55,000 T-cell genomes per sample. TCRdb keeps only in-frame clones here, not all; method: immunoSEQ multiplex PCR. The table records approximately 25,000 clones, more than 70% of them present only once. In regard to this clone: Its antigen is currently unknown.

Whole-study findings and limits: ART preceded a rise in diversity that nonetheless stayed lower than in transplant donor controls.

In the United States, treatment was given to all participants with HIV. The source is a man aged 40-49 years with HIV. Sequenced here: unsorted PBMCs, sampled 4.8 years after starting antiretroviral therapy. The chain combines TRBV5-1 with TRBJ2-2; either TRBD1 or TRBD2 may fit D (6 bases each). Here the CDR3 reads CASSLTGATTGELFF. For the CDR3, the DNA is TGCGCCAGCAGCTTGACGGGGGCCACCACCGGGGAGCTGTTTTTT.